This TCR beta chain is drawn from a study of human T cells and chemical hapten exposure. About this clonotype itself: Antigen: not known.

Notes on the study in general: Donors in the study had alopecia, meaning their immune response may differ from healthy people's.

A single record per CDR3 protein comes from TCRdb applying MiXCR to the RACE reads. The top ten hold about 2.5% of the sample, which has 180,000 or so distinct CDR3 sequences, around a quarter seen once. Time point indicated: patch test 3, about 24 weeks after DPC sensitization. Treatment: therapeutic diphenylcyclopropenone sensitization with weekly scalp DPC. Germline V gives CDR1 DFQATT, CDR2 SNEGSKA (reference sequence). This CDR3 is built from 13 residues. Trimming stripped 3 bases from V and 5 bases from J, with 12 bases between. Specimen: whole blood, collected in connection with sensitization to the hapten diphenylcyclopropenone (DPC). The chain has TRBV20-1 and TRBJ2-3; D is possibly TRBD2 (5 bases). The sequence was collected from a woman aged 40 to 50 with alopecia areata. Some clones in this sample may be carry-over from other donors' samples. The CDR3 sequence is CSASQEGRDTQYF. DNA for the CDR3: TGCAGTGCTAGTCAAGAGGGAAGAGATACGCAGTATTTT.